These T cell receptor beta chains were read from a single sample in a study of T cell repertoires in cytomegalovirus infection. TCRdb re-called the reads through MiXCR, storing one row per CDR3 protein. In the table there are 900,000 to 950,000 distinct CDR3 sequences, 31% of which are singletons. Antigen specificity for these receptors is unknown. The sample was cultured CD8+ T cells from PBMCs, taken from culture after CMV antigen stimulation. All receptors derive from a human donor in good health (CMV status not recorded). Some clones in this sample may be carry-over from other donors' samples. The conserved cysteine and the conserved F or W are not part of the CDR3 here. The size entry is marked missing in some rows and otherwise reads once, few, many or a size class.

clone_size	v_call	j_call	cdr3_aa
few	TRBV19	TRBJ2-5	ASLSGSSGGQETQY
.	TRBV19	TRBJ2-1	ASSMGTSGGHNEQF
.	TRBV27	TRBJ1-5	ASSHGYQPQH
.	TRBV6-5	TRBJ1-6	ASSYSTVPAAHGSPLH
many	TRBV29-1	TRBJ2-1	SVEGDRGNEQF
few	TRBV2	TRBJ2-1	ASSDDHYNEQF
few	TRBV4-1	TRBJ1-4	ASSAVARQGAGRF
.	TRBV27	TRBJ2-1	ASSFFPLAGGSYNEQF
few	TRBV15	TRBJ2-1	ATSREGQGMGYNEQF
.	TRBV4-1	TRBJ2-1	ASSQDLTGGNEQF
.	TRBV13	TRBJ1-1	ASSLYGMGTNTEAF
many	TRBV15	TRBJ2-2	ATSRDRQDTGELF
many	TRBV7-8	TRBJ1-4	ASSLASAATNEKLF
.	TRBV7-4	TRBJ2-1	VSRPSGGDYNEQF
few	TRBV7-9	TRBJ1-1	ASSLGQGGAEAF
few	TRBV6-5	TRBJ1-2	ASSWGYGYT
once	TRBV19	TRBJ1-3	VSSRGPGNTIY
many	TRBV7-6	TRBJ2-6	ASSLTGLSGANVLT
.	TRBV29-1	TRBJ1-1	SVMGQGGPDTEAF
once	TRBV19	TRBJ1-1	ASDTYTEAF
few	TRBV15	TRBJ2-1	ATSRDRQGADEQF
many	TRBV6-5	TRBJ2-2	ASSYGRGGTGELF
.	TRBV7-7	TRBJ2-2	ASSSRGGGGELF
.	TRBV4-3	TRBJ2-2	ASSQEGPPSGLITGELF
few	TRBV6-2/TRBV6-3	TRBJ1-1	ASSWEGAGRITEAF
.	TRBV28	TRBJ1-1	ASSLEGASTEAF
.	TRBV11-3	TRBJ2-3	ASSFESGADTQY
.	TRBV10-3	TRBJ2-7	AISETGQPEQY
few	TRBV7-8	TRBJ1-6	ASSLNGHSYNSPLH
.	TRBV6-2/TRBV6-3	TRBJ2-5	ASSSLTSYQETQY
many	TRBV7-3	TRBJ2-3	ASSLQGRLARMTDTQY
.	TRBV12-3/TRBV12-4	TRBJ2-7	ASSPRDWTYEQY